The next 3 T cell receptor beta chains were all read from a single sample in a study of CD8+CD57+ T cells in acquired aplastic anemia listed by TCRdb under 2018. Patients chosen for sequencing had shown expansion of CD8+CD57+ cells by flow cytometry. The run used an Illumina HiSeq 2000. Genomic DNA served as template for TCR beta VDJ combination and CDR3 sequence profiling. The public reads were reanalyzed by TCRdb: fastp trimming at Q25, MiXCR alignment, in-frame beta chains only. CDR3 protein duplicates are merged, each entry listing the most common genes and DNA. The table for this sample lists around 190,000 distinct CDR3 sequences; 48% of them were counted only once. The ten largest clones add up to about an eighth of the sample. The specimen sequenced was sorted CD4+, CD8+, or CD8+CD57+ T cells (not recorded which) from PBMCs. Receptors were obtained from a human donor with aplastic anemia.

This clonotype was detected many times. The chain joins TRBV9 to TRBJ2-3, with TRBD1 matching 7 bases. The V gene's germline CDR1 is SGDLS and CDR2 YYNGEE. V lost 4 bases, J lost 6 bases, and 8 bases stayed unmatched. There are 14 residues in the CDR3. The CDR3 nucleotides are TGTGCCAGCAGCCTCGGACAGGATGTGGATACGCAGTATTTT. This encodes CASSLGQDVDTQYF.

This clonotype was observed many times. J is TRBJ1-6 and V is TRBV6-4; D call uncertain. Looked up from germline, CDR1 is MRHNA and CDR2 is SNTAGT. The CDR3 has 13 amino acids. Trimming took off 0 bases at V and 14 bases at J, with 11 bases between the two ends. The CDR3 reads CASSDSSPGTLHF. CDR3 coding DNA: TGTGCCAGCAGTGACTCAAGCCCCGGGACCCTCCACTTT.

The CDR3 region is CASSQTRTSGLSSYEQYF. In DNA form, the CDR3 reads TGTGCCAGCAGCCAAACGCGGACCTCAGGCCTAAGCTCCTACGAGCAGTACTTC. The rearrangement links TRBV4-2 to TRBJ2-7, with D hard to call. CDR3 length: 18 amino acids. CDR1 LGHNA and CDR2 YNFKEQ come from the germline V gene. V lost 2 bases, J lost 0 bases, and 20 bases lay in between.